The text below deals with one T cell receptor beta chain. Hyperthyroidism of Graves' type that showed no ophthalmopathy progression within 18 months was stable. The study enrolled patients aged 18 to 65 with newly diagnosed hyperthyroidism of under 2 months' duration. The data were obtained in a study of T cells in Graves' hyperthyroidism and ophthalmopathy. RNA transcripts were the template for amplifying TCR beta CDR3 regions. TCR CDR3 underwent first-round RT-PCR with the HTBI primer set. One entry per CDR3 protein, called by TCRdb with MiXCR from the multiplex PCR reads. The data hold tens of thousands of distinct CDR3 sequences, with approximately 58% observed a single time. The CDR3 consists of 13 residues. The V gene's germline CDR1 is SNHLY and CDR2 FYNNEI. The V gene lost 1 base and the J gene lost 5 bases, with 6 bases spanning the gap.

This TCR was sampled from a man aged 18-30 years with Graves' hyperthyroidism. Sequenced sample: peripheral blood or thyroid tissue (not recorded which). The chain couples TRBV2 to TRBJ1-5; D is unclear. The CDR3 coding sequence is TGTGCCAGCAGTGAAGACAGATATCAGCCCCAGCATTTT. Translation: CASSEDRYQPQHF. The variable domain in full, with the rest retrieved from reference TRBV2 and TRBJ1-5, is EPEVTQTPSHQVTQMGQEVILRCVPISNHLYFYWYRQILGQKVEFLVSFYNNEISEKSEIFDDQFSVERPDGSNFTLKIRSTKLEDSAMYFCASSEDRYQPQHFGDGTRLSIL.